These 21 T cell receptor beta chains came from one sample sequenced in a study of cytomegalovirus exposure and HLA in healthy donors (dated by TCRdb to the late 2010s). Libraries came from the immunoSEQ multiplex PCR assay. A mixture of 60 forward primers for TCR Vbeta segments and 13 reverse primers for TCR Jbeta segments was used in the multiplex PCR. TCRdb took over this immuneACCESS table, retaining in-frame rearrangements with V and J assigned. Such tables are incomplete; in checked studies, under half of the missing clones stem from an unresolved V gene, and the remainder is unexplained. For this sample there are roughly 230,000 clones; nearly 95% appear just once. Of the sample, less than 2% is held by the ten largest clones. Sequenced: PBMCs. These TCRs come from a girl aged 2-10 years in good health and CMV-seronegative.

V and J are TRBV7-9 and TRBJ2-7, with 9 bases aligning to TRBD1. The CDR3 contains 14 residues. Trimming removed 8 bases from V and 1 base from J; junction bases left unmatched: 6. Germline loops: CDR1 SEHNR, CDR2 FQNEAQ (reference sequence). This CDR3 is CASQTGGASYEQYF. CDR3 nucleotides: TGTGCCAGCCAAACAGGGGGCGCATCCTACGAGCAGTACTTC.

V is TRBV9 and J is TRBJ2-1; 14 bases are a match to TRBD2. Trimming took 4 bases from V and 9 from J; bases not matched to a gene: 3. This CDR3 comprises 14 residues. Germline values: CDR1 SGDLS, CDR2 YYNGEE. The CDR3 coding sequence is TGTGCCAGCAGCTTAGGGACTAGCGGGAGTGAGCAGTTCTTC. The encoded protein is CASSLGTSGSEQFF.

This clone came up once. The chain has TRBV29-1 and TRBJ1-5; a possible D gene is TRBD1 (5 bases). Trimming pared 6 bases from V and 6 bases from J, leaving 21 bases between. Germline-derived CDR1 and CDR2 are SQVTM and ANQGSEA. This CDR3 is built from 15 residues. CDR3 sequence reads: CSVITQGDSRQPQHF. CDR3 nucleotides: TGCAGCGTCATAACCCAGGGCGATAGTCGTCAGCCCCAGCATTTT.

The chain uses TRBV10-3 and TRBJ1-5; TRBD1 matches at 7 bases. Germline trimming cut 4 bases from V and 6 bases from J; bases unmatched to any gene: 6. Germline lookup yields CDR1 ENHRY and CDR2 SYGVKD. This CDR3 has 14 residues. The CDR3 loop is CAISADRVVQPQHF. CDR3 nucleotide sequence: TGTGCCATCAGTGCCGACAGGGTGGTTCAGCCCCAGCATTTT.

The chain joins TRBV6-4 to TRBJ1-1; D remains unclear. Deletions cut 3 bases from V and 2 bases from J, with 7 bases between. CDR1 and CDR2 (germline): MRHNA, SNTAGT. CDR3 size: 13 residues. CDR3 residues: CASSEQINTEAFF. In DNA, the CDR3 is TGTGCCAGCAGTGAGCAGATAAACACTGAAGCTTTCTTT.

The CDR3: CARGDSLYGYTF. The CDR3 region has the DNA TGTGCCAGAGGGGACAGCCTCTATGGCTACACCTTC. This rearrangement joins TRBV6-1 to TRBJ1-2, with TRBD1 identical over 7 bases. J was trimmed by 4 bases and V by 9 bases; bases with no gene match: 5. Germline values: CDR1 MNHNS, CDR2 SASEGT. The CDR3 has 12 residues.

The V gene is TRBV2, the J gene TRBJ2-7; D gene unclear. Trimming removed 1 base at V and 0 bases at J, with 7 bases between. The CDR3 contains 14 residues. The V gene's germline CDR1 is SNHLY and CDR2 FYNNEI. The CDR3 nucleotides are TGTGCCAGCAGTGAAGGAGGAGACTCCTACGAGCAGTACTTC. Residues: CASSEGGDSYEQYF.

This clone was observed a handful of times. This chain uses TRBV29-1 with TRBJ1-1; unclear D gene. Germline CDR1 is SQVTM and CDR2 is ANQGSEA. CDR3 length equals 11 residues. Trimming cost V 4 bases and J 0 bases, with 3 bases left between them. The CDR3 is CSVAVNTEAFF. Written as DNA, the CDR3 is TGCAGCGTTGCAGTGAACACTGAAGCTTTCTTT.

The chain links TRBV28 to TRBJ2-5, with 7 bases fitting TRBD2. V was pared by 3 bases and J by 4 bases, with 11 bases of the junction left unmatched. Germline CDR1 MDHEN, CDR2 SYDVKM. The CDR3 is 16 residues long. The chain's CDR3 is CASSFLTSGGRETQYF. DNA of the CDR3: TGTGCCAGCAGTTTCCTTACCTCGGGGGGACGAGAGACCCAGTACTTC.

This clone came up a few times. This sequence joins TRBV4-1 and TRBJ1-1; D gene unclear. This CDR3 region has 14 residues. CDR1 is MGHRA and CDR2 is YSYEKL in the germline V gene. V lost 6 bases, J lost 2 bases, and 13 bases lay in between. For the CDR3, the DNA is TGCGCCAGCAGACCCCACCAGGAAAACACTGAAGCTTTCTTT. It specifies CASRPHQENTEAFF.

The chain uses TRBV7-9 and TRBJ2-1; D ambiguous. CDR1 and CDR2 (germline): SEHNR, FQNEAQ (reference sequence). CDR3 size: 11 residues. The V and J ends lost 5 bases and 8 bases respectively, with 7 bases between them. The DNA for the CDR3 is TGTGCCAGCAGCCAACTTTATGAGCAGTTCTTC. Its translation is CASSQLYEQFF.

The chain couples TRBV4-2 to TRBJ2-3, with 10 bases that match TRBD2. With V trimmed by 7 bases and J by 2 bases, 9 bases remained unmatched. Germline assignment: CDR1 LGHNA and CDR2 YNFKEQ. This CDR3 contains 16 residues. Here the CDR3 reads CASKFETSGFTDTQYF. The DNA of the CDR3 is TGTGCCAGCAAATTCGAGACTAGCGGGTTCACAGATACGCAGTATTTT.

DNA for the CDR3: TGTGCCAGCAGCTTAGGAGGGGGGACAGCGATGTTAAGCACAGATACGCAGTATTTT. Residues: CASSLGGGTAMLSTDTQYF. The chain is built from TRBV7-6 and TRBJ2-3; perhaps TRBD1 as D (7 bases). There are 19 residues in the CDR3. Trimming removed 1 base at V and 0 bases at J, with 20 bases between. Germline assignment: CDR1 SGHVS and CDR2 FNYEAQ.

This sequence joins TRBV6-6 and TRBJ1-1, with 10 bases that match TRBD1. In germline, CDR1 is MNHNY, CDR2 SVGAGI (reference sequence). This CDR3 spans 13 amino acids. The junction had 1 base not matched to a gene; V was cut back by 4 bases and J by 5 bases. The CDR3: CASSWDRGTEAFF. In DNA form, the CDR3 reads TGTGCCAGCAGTTGGGACAGGGGTACTGAAGCTTTCTTT.

V and J are TRBV5-1 and TRBJ2-5; TRBD2 matches at 15 bases. The J call could be wrong; TRBJ2-7 is a better fit for the DNA end. The CDR3 runs 16 residues. CDR1 and CDR2 from the germline V gene are SGHRS and YFSETQ. For the CDR3, the DNA is TGCGCCAGCAGCAAGGGACTAGCGGGGGGAACCTACGAGCAGTACTTC. Its translation is CASSKGLAGGTYEQYF.

The chain links TRBV27 to TRBJ2-2; TRBD2 matches 7 bases. This CDR3 region has 15 residues. After removal of 6 bases from V and 5 bases from J, the junction contained 9 bases not matched to a gene. Germline CDR1 MNHEY, CDR2 SMNVEV (reference sequence). The CDR3 loop reads CASRPRDYLTGELFF. The CDR3 DNA follows: TGTGCCAGCAGACCCCGGGACTACCTTACCGGGGAGCTGTTTTTT.

V usage is TRBV6-6 and J usage is TRBJ1-2; 11 bases line up with TRBD1. The germline V gene has CDR1 MNHNY and CDR2 SVGAGI (reference sequence). This CDR3 contains 16 residues. The V and J ends lost 7 bases and 4 bases, in that order; junction bases with no gene match: 11. The CDR3 region is CASIPGQGAVVYGYTF. CDR3 coding DNA: TGTGCCAGCATTCCCGGACAGGGGGCAGTTGTCTATGGCTACACCTTC.

V is TRBV5-4 and J is TRBJ2-7, with 7 bases aligning to TRBD2. The junction had 2 bases not matched to a gene; V was cut back by 2 bases and J by 3 bases. This CDR3 region has 13 residues. Germline CDR1 and CDR2: SGHNT and YYREEE (reference sequence). The CDR3 bases are TGTGCCAGCAGCTTTCGCGGGAGCTACGAGCAGTACTTC. Amino acids: CASSFRGSYEQYF.

This rearrangement joins TRBV29-1 to TRBJ1-5; TRBD1 agrees at 10 bases. From germline, CDR1 is SQVTM and CDR2 ANQGSEA. V was pared by 4 bases and J by 3 bases, with 3 bases of the junction left unmatched. This CDR3 region has 14 residues. DNA of the CDR3: TGCAGCGTTGGGGGACAGGGGACCAATCAGCCCCAGCATTTT. Translation: CSVGGQGTNQPQHF.

This chain joins TRBV4-2 and TRBJ1-5; D is unresolved. V was cut by 3 bases and J by 4 bases, with 10 bases left in between. Germline-derived CDR1 and CDR2 are LGHNA and YNFKEQ. The CDR3 spans 14 residues. CDR3 nucleotide sequence: TGTGCCAGCAGCCACTCGAGAGATAATCAGCCCCAGCATTTT. Encoded protein: CASSHSRDNQPQHF.

V usage is TRBV9 and J usage is TRBJ1-2, with D maybe TRBD1 (5 bases). The CDR3 runs to 14 residues. Trimming took 0 bases from V and 5 from J, leaving 11 bases between them. Germline-derived CDR1 and CDR2 are SGDLS and YYNGEE. This chain's CDR3 is CASSVGGDAYGYTF. CDR3 bases: TGTGCCAGCAGCGTAGGGGGGGACGCGTATGGCTACACCTTC. The full variable domain, its missing parts supplied by reference TRBV9 and TRBJ1-2, is DSGVTQTPKHLITATGQRVTLRCSPRSGDLSVYWYQQSLDQGLQFLIQYYNGEERAKGNILERFSAQQFPDLHSELNLSSLELGDSALYFCASSVGGDAYGYTFGSGTRLTVV.